A single sample gave rise to the 32 T cell receptor beta chains below, sequenced in a study of T cells after yellow fever vaccination (dated by TCRdb to the late 2010s). Library preparation used 5' RACE. The sequencer was an Illumina HiSeq 2500. TCRdb's own reprocessing of the public reads used fastp at Q25 and MiXCR and kept productive beta chains. Under each unique CDR3 protein, matching rows form one entry showing the most common genes and DNA. Across this sample there are over 110,000 distinct CDR3 sequences, with over 7% seen only once. Jointly, the top ten make up less than 0.85% of the sample. The sample's treatment or condition label is to be understood as: live attenuated yellow fever vaccine strain. Sequencing was performed on CD4+ T cells sorted from PBMCs, taken 5 days after the yellow fever booster vaccination. All receptors come from a man aged 25 to 45 who received the YFV17D yellow fever vaccine.

About this clonotype: A read error may explain this, as a much larger clone is one base away. This chain joins TRBV12-3 or TRBV12-4 and TRBJ2-6; possibly TRBD1 for D (6 bases). This CDR3 has 12 amino acids. CDR3 coding DNA: TGTGCCAGCAGGTTGGGGGCCGACGTCCTGACTTTC. Its translation is CASRLGADVLTF.

Points on this clonotype: This may be a read error, as it is one base from a much larger clone. For the CDR3, the DNA is TGTGCCAGCAGACTTAGGGTAGGGAGGGAGACCCAGTACTTC. Translated, it gives CASRLRVGRETQYF. The chain carries TRBV7-2 and TRBJ2-5; TRBD2 might be the D (6 bases). Trimming pared 6 bases from V and 5 bases from J, leaving 16 bases between. The CDR3 extends over 14 amino acids. The germline gives CDR1 SGHTA, CDR2 FQGNSA.

Turning to this clonotype: A much larger clone differs from this one at a single base, so this may be a read error. The chain uses TRBV5-1 and TRBJ2-3; TRBD2 aligns across 10 bases. CDR1 and CDR2 from the germline V gene are SGHRS and YFSETQ. The CDR3 consists of 15 residues. Trimming took 5 bases from V and 7 from J; bases not matched to a gene: 10. The CDR3 protein is CASRRLAGEVYTQYF. CDR3 DNA sequence: TGCGCCAGCAGACGTCTAGCGGGAGAAGTGTATACGCAGTATTTT.

At least ten counts were recorded for this clonotype. The chain carries TRBV21-1 and TRBJ2-4. TRBV21-1 is designated a pseudogene. The CDR3 length is 16 residues. In DNA, the CDR3 is TGTGCCAGCAGTAAAAGCCTGGCCGGCCTCAAAAACATTCAGTACTTC. Translation gives CASSKSLAGLKNIQYF.

This clonotype appeared many times. The chain is built from TRBV7-6 and TRBJ2-5; D call uncertain. The CDR3 is 15 residues long. Trimming pared 2 bases from V and 2 bases from J, leaving 12 bases between. CDR1 is SGHVS and CDR2 is FNYEAQ in the germline V gene. The CDR3 nucleotides are TGTGCCAGCAGCTTATGGACCGGCCATCAAGAGACCCAGTACTTC. It encodes CASSLWTGHQETQYF.

This clonotype came up many times. The rearrangement links TRBV12-3 or TRBV12-4 to TRBJ2-7; 8 bases line up with TRBD2. The CDR3 length is 13 residues. Germline trimming cut 1 base from V and 12 bases from J; bases unmatched to any gene: 8. The CDR3 nucleotides are TGTGCCAGCAGTTTAGGTCAATTAGCGGGAAGGTACTTC. This codes for CASSLGQLAGRYF.

This clonotype was detected many times. This chain connects TRBV25-1 to TRBJ1-2; D is possibly TRBD1 (6 bases). The CDR3 runs 14 residues. Germline CDR1 is MGHDK and CDR2 is SYGVNS. Trimming left V 5 bases short and J 5 bases short, with 15 bases between. CDR3 residues: CASSPPGVRYGYTF. DNA of the CDR3: TGTGCCAGCAGTCCGCCAGGGGTCCGGTATGGCTACACCTTC.

The chain joins TRBV12-3 or TRBV12-4 to TRBJ1-2, with a tentative D call TRBD1 (5 bases). V lost 6 bases to trimming and J lost 5 bases, with 13 bases between them. This CDR3 is built from 13 residues. The CDR3 sequence is CASSPRDGYGYTF. CDR3 DNA: TGTGCCAGCAGCCCAAGGGACGGATATGGCTACACCTTC.

This clonotype was detected ten times or more. This chain links TRBV18 with TRBJ1-5; D gene uncertain. The V end was cut by 2 bases, the J end by 0 bases, with 8 bases between. This CDR3 has 15 amino acids. Germline V gene data show CDR1 as KGHSH and CDR2 as LQKENI. The CDR3 region has the DNA TGTGCCAGCTCACCATCCGGGTCTAGCAATCAGCCCCAGCATTTT. The encoded protein is CASSPSGSSNQPQHF.

This clonotype was seen repeatedly, ten times or more. The chain carries TRBV27 and TRBJ2-1; D is unclear. Trimming cost V 1 base and J 5 bases, with 12 bases left between them. In germline, CDR1 is MNHEY, CDR2 SMNVEV (reference sequence). The CDR3 spans 15 residues. The CDR3 DNA sequence: TGTGCCAGCAGTTTATGGGGTGAGACCCACAATGAGCAGTTCTTC. Translating gives CASSLWGETHNEQFF.

This clonotype was detected only a few times. This chain uses TRBV5-4 with TRBJ2-5; 9 bases match TRBD2. The CDR3 contains 15 residues. J gave up 5 bases and V 0 bases, and 5 bases lay outside the gene matches. Germline CDR1 SGHNT, CDR2 YYREEE (reference sequence). Here the CDR3 reads CASSLGGRGPETQYF. CDR3 nucleotide sequence: TGTGCCAGCAGCTTGGGCGGGAGGGGCCCTGAGACCCAGTACTTC.

This clonotype has ten or more counts. The chain carries TRBV5-4 and TRBJ1-1; 7 bases line up with TRBD1. After removal of 4 bases from V and 1 base from J, the junction contained 4 bases not matched to a gene. The CDR3 is 14 amino acids. The germline CDR1 and CDR2 sequences are SGHNT and YYREEE (reference sequence). In DNA, the CDR3 is TGTGCCAGCAGCGCCAACAGGGGGAACACTGAAGCTTTCTTT. Amino acid sequence: CASSANRGNTEAFF.

This clonotype was observed at least ten times. V usage is TRBV20-1 and J usage is TRBJ1-4; no reliable D call. Trimming stripped 0 bases from V and 13 bases from J, with 12 bases between. The CDR3 covers 12 residues. CDR1 DFQATT and CDR2 SNEGSKA come from the germline V gene (reference sequence). The CDR3 region is CSAREVYDALFF. In nucleotides, the CDR3 is TGCAGTGCTAGAGAGGTATACGACGCACTGTTTTTT.

There are many counts of this clonotype. The genes are TRBV28 and TRBJ1-1; a possible D gene is TRBD1 (6 bases). The V gene lost 5 bases and the J gene lost 9 bases, with 13 bases spanning the gap. This CDR3 is 12 amino acids long. Looked up from germline, CDR1 is MDHEN and CDR2 is SYDVKM. CDR3 DNA sequence: TGTGCCAGCAGTGCAACAGGGTTTCAAGCTTTCTTT. Translating gives CASSATGFQAFF.

This clonotype was seen at least ten times. The CDR3 reads CASSLYSGTDTQYF. The CDR3 DNA reads TGTGCCAGCAGCTTATACAGCGGGACGGATACGCAGTATTTT. The chain couples TRBV7-2 to TRBJ2-3, with 7 bases that match TRBD2. The V and J ends lost 2 bases and 6 bases, in that order; junction bases with no gene match: 5. Germline V CDR1 and CDR2: SGHTA, FQGNSA. The CDR3 length is 14 residues.

This clonotype appeared many times. The rearrangement links TRBV7-6 to TRBJ2-2; D is perhaps TRBD1 (6 bases). Germline CDR1 SGHVS, CDR2 FNYEAQ. V lost 3 bases to trimming and J lost 6 bases, with 17 bases between them. This CDR3 contains 16 residues. The DNA of the CDR3 is TGTGCCAGCAGCTTTCTCAATGCCGGGACACCCGGGGAGCTGTTTTTT. This translates into CASSFLNAGTPGELFF. The variable domain in full, with the rest retrieved from reference TRBV7-6 and TRBJ2-2, is GAGVSQSPRYKVTKRGQDVALRCDPISGHVSLYWYRQALGQGPEFLTYFNYEAQQDKSGLPNDRFSAERPEGSISTLTIQRTEQRDSAMYRCASSFLNAGTPGELFFGEGSRLTVL.

This chain links TRBV11-3 with TRBJ2-5; 9 bases are a match to TRBD2. CDR3 size: 17 residues. Germline-derived CDR1 and CDR2 are SGHNT and YENEEA. V dropped 1 base and J dropped 1; count of bases not matched to a gene: 7. The CDR3 DNA is TGTGCCAGCAGCTTAGGATCGTCTAGCGGGACCCAAGAGACCCAGTACTTC. Translation gives CASSLGSSSGTQETQYF. The variable domain in full, with the rest retrieved from reference TRBV11-3 and TRBJ2-5, is EAGVVQSPRYKIIEKKQPVAFWCNPISGHNTLYWYLQNLGQGPELLIRYENEEAVDDSQLPKDRFSAERLKGVDSTLKIQPAELGDSAVYLCASSLGSSSGTQETQYFGPGTRLLVL.

This clonotype has at least ten counts. The rearrangement joins TRBV6-5 to TRBJ2-7, with 7 bases aligning to TRBD1. The CDR3 covers 18 residues. The V gene end was trimmed by 0 bases and the J gene end by 4 bases; junction bases not matched to a gene: 15. Germline V gene sequence: CDR1 MNHEY, CDR2 SVGAGI. The DNA for the CDR3 is TGTGCCAGCAGTTACTCATCCCCGACAGGGAGCAATTATTACGAGCAGTACTTC. As protein: CASSYSSPTGSNYYEQYF.

This clonotype has at least ten counts. The chain has TRBV5-1 and TRBJ1-1; 10 bases align to TRBD1. Trimming cost V 4 bases and J 4 bases; bases outside gene matches: 1. The length of the CDR3 is 13 residues. Per the germline V gene, CDR1 is SGHRS and CDR2 is YFSETQ. This CDR3 is CASSGTGVTEAFF. In DNA, the CDR3 is TGCGCCAGCAGCGGGACAGGGGTCACTGAAGCTTTCTTT.

Turning to this clonotype: A junction boundary mismatches the germline segment, possibly from a read error. V is TRBV24-1 and J is TRBJ2-7, with a possible D match to TRBD2 (5 bases). Per germline, CDR1 KGHDR and CDR2 SFDVKD. CDR3 length: 15 residues. This CDR3 reads CGTCDSSGGPPEQYF. CDR3 in DNA: TGTGGCACCTGTGATAGCTCAGGCGGGCCGCCGGAGCAGTACTTC.

This clonotype was found many times. V usage is TRBV29-1 and J usage is TRBJ2-5, with a weak D call TRBD2 (6 bases). This CDR3 region has 12 residues. The germline V and J ends were trimmed by 6 bases and 9 bases, with 17 bases remaining between them. Per the germline V gene, CDR1 is SQVTM and CDR2 is ANQGSEA. CDR3 sequence: CSVGGYPGAQYF. CDR3 sequence (DNA): TGCAGCGTGGGGGGTTACCCGGGGGCCCAGTACTTC.

This clonotype was seen ten or more times. The CDR3 DNA sequence: TGCGCCAGCAGCCAACAACCGGACGGCACCGGGGAGCTGTTTTTT. Translating it yields CASSQQPDGTGELFF. The chain combines TRBV5-1 with TRBJ2-2; D not certain. The V end lost 4 bases, the J end lost 4 bases, and 14 bases lay between the germline ends. Germline assignment: CDR1 SGHRS and CDR2 YFSETQ. The CDR3 runs 15 residues.

This clonotype was found many times. The chain is built from TRBV9 and TRBJ2-1; D possibly corresponds to TRBD2 (6 bases). The CDR3 length is 16 residues. CDR1 is SGDLS and CDR2 is YYNGEE in the germline V gene. V gave up 0 bases and J gave up 2 bases, with 12 bases separating them. CDR3 DNA: TGTGCCAGCAGCGTAGATGGGAGGAGGCCCTACAATGAGCAGTTCTTC. Amino acid sequence: CASSVDGRRPYNEQFF.

Points on this clonotype: A much larger clone sits a single nucleotide away, making a read error possible. The rearrangement joins TRBV19 to TRBJ2-1; TRBD1 matches 8 bases. From germline, CDR1 is LNHDA and CDR2 SQIVND (reference sequence). CDR3 length: 14 residues. The chain's CDR3 is CARSSRDRSYEQFF. The CDR3 nucleotides are TGTGCCAGAAGTAGCCGGGACAGGTCGTATGAGCAGTTCTTC.

This clonotype was counted between two and nine times. The junction departs from germline at one end; a sequencing error may be responsible. V usage is TRBV7-3 and J usage is TRBJ2-1; D might be TRBD2 (6 bases). CDR1 is SGHTA and CDR2 is FQGTGA in the germline V gene. The CDR3 extends over 15 amino acids. The CDR3 DNA reads TGTGCCAGCAGCTTAGGAGCGGGCCTCTACACTGAGCAGTTCTTC. This sequence encodes CASSLGAGLYTEQFF.

This clonotype was detected ten times or more. The CDR3 loop reads CASRAFQGQTNNSPLHF. CDR3 coding DNA: TGCGCCAGCAGGGCCTTCCAAGGACAGACCAATAATTCACCCCTCCACTTT. V gene TRBV5-1 combines with J gene TRBJ1-6, with a weak D call TRBD1 (6 bases). Trimming pared 5 bases from V and 5 bases from J, leaving 20 bases between. Looked up from germline, CDR1 is SGHRS and CDR2 is YFSETQ. This CDR3 is 17 amino acids long.

This clonotype was counted many times. The rearrangement uses TRBV10-3 and TRBJ2-1, with 7 positions matching TRBD1. The CDR3 is 14 amino acids. Germline assignment: CDR1 ENHRY and CDR2 SYGVKD. The trim removed 0 bases at V and 7 bases at J, leaving 3 bases unmatched. The CDR3, as DNA: TGTGCCATCAGTGAGTCGACAGGGATGAATGAGCAGTTCTTC. Protein sequence: CAISESTGMNEQFF.

This clonotype occurred a few times. This rearrangement joins TRBV7-2 to TRBJ2-7; 9 bases agree with TRBD1. The CDR3 runs 14 residues. Germline values: CDR1 SGHTA, CDR2 FQGNSA. The trim removed 3 bases at V and 5 bases at J, leaving 5 bases unmatched. Here the CDR3 reads CASSFGTGKHEQYF. CDR3 coding DNA: TGTGCCAGCAGCTTCGGGACAGGGAAACACGAGCAGTACTTC.

This clonotype was seen repeatedly, ten times or more. The genes are TRBV29-1 and TRBJ2-5; no definite D call. The CDR3 totals 12 residues. The germline CDR1 and CDR2 sequences are SQVTM and ANQGSEA. Trimming cost V 5 bases and J 5 bases, with 12 bases left between them. The CDR3 loop is CSVTKGVETQYF. Here the CDR3 DNA reads TGCAGCGTTACGAAGGGCGTGGAGACCCAGTACTTC.

Many counts were recorded for this clonotype. The V and J genes are TRBV9 and TRBJ1-2; D unresolved. The CDR3 is 18 residues long. V was pared by 0 bases and J by 4 bases, with 22 bases between. Germline V gene lookup returns CDR1 SGDLS and CDR2 YYNGEE. The CDR3 DNA sequence: TGTGCCAGCAGCGTAGAGTCGGGCAGGCGGCGAAGCGCCTATGGCTACACCTTC. Translated, it gives CASSVESGRRRSAYGYTF.

This clonotype was counted many times. V and J are TRBV24-1 and TRBJ2-1; 7 bases are shared with TRBD2. The germline gives CDR1 KGHDR, CDR2 SFDVKD. This CDR3 contains 14 residues. V lost 5 bases and J lost 10; bases outside the gene matches: 10. The DNA for the CDR3 is TGTGCCACCAGTGCAATCGGGAGGCCCTGGGAGCAGTTCTTC. Translation: CATSAIGRPWEQFF.

This clonotype was seen many times. This chain uses TRBV16 with TRBJ2-7; no clear D. V lost 0 bases, J lost 0 bases, and 9 bases lay in between. The CDR3 totals 15 residues. Germline assignment: CDR1 KGHSY and CDR2 FQNENV. The CDR3 loop is CASSQSTTRSYEQYF. CDR3 bases: TGTGCCAGCAGCCAATCGACGACCCGCTCCTACGAGCAGTACTTC. The complete variable domain, with remaining parts taken from reference TRBV16 and TRBJ2-7, reads GEEVAQTPKHLVRGEGQKAKLYCAPIKGHSYVFWYQQVLKNEFKFLISFQNENVFDETGMPKERFSAKCLPNSPCSLEIQATKLEDSAVYFCASSQSTTRSYEQYFGPGTRLTVT.